A single sample gave rise to the 29 T cell receptor beta chains below, sequenced in a study of shared clonotypes between healthy human individuals. TCRdb's copy holds only in-frame clones and misses some; the assay was immunoSEQ multiplex PCR. The sample includes about 2 million clones, approximately 94% of them seen just once. Naive CD8 cells comprised CD45RO-negative, CCR7-positively selected cells, excluding terminally differentiated effector memory CD45RA+ cells. Sequenced material: naive CD8+ T cells sorted from blood. These receptors all stem from a man between 18 and 35 years old in good health.

The chain has TRBV27 and TRBJ2-7; TRBD1 agrees at 9 bases. This CDR3 has 14 residues. CDR1 and CDR2 (germline): MNHEY, SMNVEV (reference sequence). The ends lost 7 bases at V and 5 bases at J; junction bases unmatched: 9. DNA of the CDR3: TGTGCCAGCACCTCCGGGACAGGGCTCCACGAGCAGTACTTC. This gives the protein CASTSGTGLHEQYF.

This clone was observed a single time. The chain links TRBV4-1 to TRBJ2-7, with a tentative D call TRBD2 (7 bases). The germline CDR1 and CDR2 sequences are MGHRA and YSYEKL. The CDR3 runs to 16 residues. Trimming cost V 2 bases and J 2 bases, with 16 bases left between them. DNA for the CDR3: TGCGCCAGCAGCCAAAGGGGGGGGACGGGAGCCTACGAGCAGTACTTC. Amino acids: CASSQRGGTGAYEQYF.

CDR3 sequence reads: CASSLGLANSYEQYF. CDR3 sequence (DNA): TGTGCCAGCAGCTTGGGACTAGCGAACTCCTACGAGCAGTACTTC. The chain carries TRBV5-8 and TRBJ2-7, with TRBD2 matching over 8 bases. Germline CDR1 and CDR2: SGHTS and YDEGEE. Trimming cost V 0 bases and J 0 bases; bases outside gene matches: 2. The CDR3 is 15 residues long.

CDR3 amino acids: CASSLVSARSEAFF. In DNA form, the CDR3 reads TGTGCCAGCAGCTTGGTGTCAGCGAGGAGTGAAGCTTTCTTT. The rearrangement links TRBV5-4 to TRBJ1-1; D not resolved. Germline-derived CDR1 and CDR2 are SGHNT and YYREEE (reference sequence). The CDR3 extends over 14 amino acids. V gave up 0 bases and J gave up 7 bases, with 13 bases separating them.

The rearrangement uses TRBV6-5 and TRBJ2-2; D possibly corresponds to TRBD2 (7 bases). V was pared by 0 bases and J by 2 bases, with 10 bases between. This CDR3 has 16 residues. Germline CDR1 is MNHEY and CDR2 is SVGAGI. The CDR3 sequence is CASSYSGGPNTGELFF. The CDR3 coding sequence is TGTGCCAGCAGTTACTCGGGGGGGCCAAACACCGGGGAGCTGTTTTTT.

This chain uses TRBV13 with TRBJ2-1, with D possibly matching TRBD2 (5 bases). Germline V gives CDR1 PRHDT, CDR2 FYEKMQ (reference sequence). The V and J ends lost 5 bases and 2 bases respectively, with 22 bases between them. There are 18 residues in the CDR3. The CDR3, as DNA: TGTGCCAGCAGCCCGACGCCGTGGATTAGCGCGGCCTACAATGAGCAGTTCTTC. Translated: CASSPTPWISAAYNEQFF.

To note about this clone: The sample holds other DNA sequences that translate to the same CDR3. The chain links TRBV27 to TRBJ1-6, with D uncertain. There are 13 residues in the CDR3. Trimming removed 4 bases at V and 7 bases at J, with 8 bases between. Germline CDR1 MNHEY, CDR2 SMNVEV (reference sequence). Here the CDR3 DNA reads TGTGCCAGCAGTTCAGGCTACAATTCACCCCTCCACTTT. Translated, it gives CASSSGYNSPLHF.

The chain uses TRBV5-5 and TRBJ2-2; D is unclear. V was trimmed by 0 bases and J by 1 base, leaving 1 base between them. The V gene's germline CDR1 is SGHKS and CDR2 YYEKEE (reference sequence). The CDR3 has 13 amino acids. The CDR3 spells CASSLGNTGELFF. In nucleotides, the CDR3 is TGTGCCAGCAGCTTGGGGAACACCGGGGAGCTGTTTTTT.

The CDR3 spells CASSPRTGAFSSPLHF. The DNA for the CDR3 is TGTGCCAGCAGTCCCAGGACAGGGGCGTTTAGTTCACCCCTCCACTTT. The V call is TRBV27, the J call TRBJ1-6, with 9 positions matching TRBD1. The V gene's germline CDR1 is MNHEY and CDR2 SMNVEV (reference sequence). The CDR3 is made up of 16 amino acids. V gave up 5 bases and J gave up 9 bases; unmatched junction bases: 11.

CDR3 in DNA: TGTGCCAGCAGTTTCTCGACAGGGAAGGGGAACGAGCAGTACTTC. Amino acids: CASSFSTGKGNEQYF. The chain uses TRBV6-6 and TRBJ2-7; 7 nucleotides line up with TRBD1. This CDR3 is built from 15 residues. CDR1 MNHNY and CDR2 SVGAGI come from the germline V gene (reference sequence). With 4 bases clipped from V and 5 bases from J, the junction kept 11 bases outside the gene matches.

The chain recombines TRBV29-1 with TRBJ1-2, with D hard to call. This CDR3 has 13 residues. V was trimmed by 1 base and J by 5 bases, leaving 11 bases between them. Germline V gene sequence: CDR1 SQVTM, CDR2 ANQGSEA. The CDR3 loop is CSVEVVDDYGYTF. CDR3 bases: TGCAGCGTTGAAGTGGTCGACGATTATGGCTACACCTTC.

In this sample, this clone turned up once. This chain uses TRBV4-1 with TRBJ1-2; unclear D gene. The CDR3 length is 16 residues. Germline V gene data show CDR1 as MGHRA and CDR2 as YSYEKL. Between the trimmed V and J ends, which lost 4 bases and 0 bases, there was a span of 15 bases. CDR3 DNA: TGCGCCAGCAGCCCCAAGGTCACAGCAGCTAACTATGGCTACACCTTC. This codes for CASSPKVTAANYGYTF.

The chain uses TRBV7-9 and TRBJ2-2; maybe TRBD1 (5 bases). V shed 5 bases and J shed 2 bases, with 15 bases lying between them. This CDR3 has 16 residues. CDR1 and CDR2 from the germline V gene are SEHNR and FQNEAQ (reference sequence). CDR3 nucleotide sequence: TGTGCCAGCAGCATGACAGCTAACCTTAACACCGGGGAGCTGTTTTTT. This gives the protein CASSMTANLNTGELFF. Supplemented by reference TRBV7-9 and TRBJ2-2, the full variable domain reads DTGVSQNPRHKITKRGQNVTFRCDPISEHNRLYWYRQTLGQGPEFLTYFQNEAQLEKSRLLSDRFSAERPKGSFSTLEIQRTEQGDSAMYLCASSMTANLNTGELFFGEGSRLTVL.

The chain is built from TRBV29-1 and TRBJ1-4, with D hard to call. The CDR3 contains 16 residues. With 7 bases removed from V and 5 bases from J, the gap between germline ends came to 23 bases. Germline CDR1 is SQVTM and CDR2 is ANQGSEA. The CDR3 sequence is CSARTPTSDLNEKLFF. The CDR3 DNA reads TGCAGCGCAAGAACCCCTACAAGTGACTTAAATGAAAAACTGTTTTTT.

The chain uses TRBV4-1 and TRBJ2-5; 10 positions agree with TRBD2. The CDR3 runs 16 residues. Germline V CDR1 and CDR2: MGHRA, YSYEKL. The junction had 2 bases not matched to a gene; V was cut back by 0 bases and J by 1 base. The CDR3 region has the DNA TGCGCCAGCAGCCAAGAAGGGACTAGCGCCCAAGAGACCCAGTACTTC. Amino acids: CASSQEGTSAQETQYF.

A word on this clone: This same CDR3 is encoded by further DNA sequences in the sample. This chain links TRBV30 with TRBJ2-7; D is possibly TRBD2 (5 bases). CDR1 and CDR2 (germline): GTSNPN, SVGIG (reference sequence). The CDR3 has 11 residues. Trimming pared 1 base from V and 6 bases from J, leaving 7 bases between. The CDR3, as DNA: TGTGCCTGGAGTGGTGGAGGCGAGCAGTACTTC. It is translated as CAWSGGGEQYF.

The chain recombines TRBV5-6 with TRBJ2-1; perhaps TRBD2 as D (5 bases). The CDR3 is 13 residues long. CDR1 is SGHDT, CDR2 YYEEEE, per germline. The V and J ends lost 1 base and 8 bases respectively, with 10 bases between them. The CDR3, as DNA: TGTGCCAGCAGCTTGCAAGAGGGCGATGAGCAGTTCTTC. Amino acid sequence: CASSLQEGDEQFF.

Comment on this clone: The sample holds other DNA sequences that translate to the same CDR3. This chain connects TRBV7-9 to TRBJ2-7, with D tentatively TRBD1 (5 bases). Germline V gives CDR1 SEHNR, CDR2 FQNEAQ (reference sequence). Trimming removed 0 bases at V and 3 bases at J, with 9 bases between. The CDR3 covers 14 residues. In DNA, the CDR3 is TGTGCCAGCAGCTTAGCAGGGGCTGGCTACGAGCAGTACTTC. As protein: CASSLAGAGYEQYF.

The chain has TRBV7-3 and TRBJ2-7; D is perhaps TRBD1 or TRBD2 (5 bases each). V lost 4 bases, J lost 3 bases, and 16 bases lay in between. CDR1 is SGHTA and CDR2 is FQGTGA in the germline V gene. The CDR3 has 15 amino acids. CDR3 coding DNA: TGTGCCAGCAGCTCCGGGGACGGGATAGACTACGAGCAGTACTTC. Translating it yields CASSSGDGIDYEQYF.

Only one count was recorded for this clone. The rearrangement uses TRBV29-1 and TRBJ2-7; 13 nucleotides line up with TRBD2. The V gene's germline CDR1 is SQVTM and CDR2 ANQGSEA. Unmatched junction bases numbered 8, after V lost 6 bases and J lost 0 bases. The CDR3 is 16 residues long. CDR3 region: CSVAGLAGAISYEQYF. The CDR3 DNA reads as TGCAGCGTCGCCGGACTAGCGGGGGCTATCTCCTACGAGCAGTACTTC.

This chain links TRBV2 with TRBJ2-2; tentatively, D is TRBD1 or TRBD2 (5 bases each). The CDR3 spans 14 residues. The V and J ends lost 11 bases and 4 bases respectively, with 17 bases between them. Germline V gives CDR1 SNHLY, CDR2 FYNNEI. CDR3 sequence reads: CAGNSRGITGELFF. DNA for the CDR3: TGTGCCGGCAACTCCCGGGGCATCACCGGGGAGCTGTTTTTT.

The rearrangement joins TRBV28 to TRBJ1-2, with unresolved D. Germline CDR1 is MDHEN and CDR2 is SYDVKM. The germline V and J ends were trimmed by 10 bases and 5 bases, with 14 bases remaining between them. There are 12 residues in the CDR3. CDR3 in DNA: TGTGCCACCAACTCCGGGCTTTATGGCTACACCTTC. This encodes CATNSGLYGYTF.

The chain couples TRBV5-1 to TRBJ2-7; D remains ambiguous. This CDR3 has 12 amino acids. Germline lookup yields CDR1 SGHRS and CDR2 YFSETQ. The V end lost 3 bases, the J end lost 6 bases, and 10 bases lay between the germline ends. CDR3 in DNA: TGCGCCAGCAGCTGGTCGGCAGGCGAGCAGTACTTC. This encodes CASSWSAGEQYF.

The V call is TRBV6-1, the J call TRBJ2-7; D is undetermined. The ends were cut back, 4 bases at V and 4 bases at J, with 11 bases in the middle. CDR3 length: 13 residues. CDR1 is MNHNS, CDR2 SASEGT, per germline. CDR3 nucleotide sequence: TGTGCCAGCAGTGTAACTTCCCTTTACGAGCAGTACTTC. Translating gives CASSVTSLYEQYF.

In DNA, the CDR3 is TGCGCCAGCAGCCAAGACGGAACAGCTCTAGCTAACTATGGCTACACCTTC. Protein product: CASSQDGTALANYGYTF. The gene calls are TRBV4-3 and TRBJ1-2; D unclear. The CDR3 runs 17 residues. Germline V gene sequence: CDR1 LGHNA, CDR2 YSLEER. Trimming stripped 0 bases from V and 0 bases from J, with 14 bases between.

The genes are TRBV7-8 and TRBJ2-7; D possibly corresponds to TRBD2 (5 bases). Germline V gene data show CDR1 as SGHVS and CDR2 as FQNEAQ. The V end was cut by 5 bases, the J end by 1 base, with 15 bases between. The CDR3 length is 15 residues. CDR3 region: CASSGGEGRSYEQYF. Here the CDR3 DNA reads TGTGCCAGCAGCGGAGGTGAGGGCAGGTCCTACGAGCAGTACTTC.

The chain carries TRBV27 and TRBJ1-2, with D tentatively TRBD1 (6 bases). Trimming left V 0 bases short and J 2 bases short, with 13 bases between. The CDR3 extends over 16 amino acids. Germline-derived CDR1 and CDR2 are MNHEY and SMNVEV (reference sequence). The CDR3 nucleotides are TGTGCCAGCAGTTTATCCCCCGGGACACCCAACTATGGCTACACCTTC. It is translated as CASSLSPGTPNYGYTF.

V gene TRBV30 combines with J gene TRBJ1-2; 9 nucleotides line up with TRBD1. The germline gives CDR1 GTSNPN, CDR2 SVGIG (reference sequence). The CDR3 loop spans 14 amino acids. J was trimmed by 7 bases and V by 3 bases; bases with no gene match: 9. The CDR3 is CAWSSGQGFPGYTF. The CDR3 region has the DNA TGTGCCTGGAGCTCTGGACAGGGGTTCCCTGGCTACACCTTC.

V is TRBV15 and J is TRBJ2-7, with 8 bases matching TRBD1. J was trimmed by 2 bases and V by 3 bases; bases with no gene match: 6. CDR1 and CDR2 (germline): LNHNV, YYDKDF (reference sequence). This CDR3 has 15 amino acids. The chain's CDR3 is CATSSTIQGAYEQYF. Written as DNA, the CDR3 is TGTGCCACCAGCAGCACCATACAGGGGGCCTACGAGCAGTACTTC.